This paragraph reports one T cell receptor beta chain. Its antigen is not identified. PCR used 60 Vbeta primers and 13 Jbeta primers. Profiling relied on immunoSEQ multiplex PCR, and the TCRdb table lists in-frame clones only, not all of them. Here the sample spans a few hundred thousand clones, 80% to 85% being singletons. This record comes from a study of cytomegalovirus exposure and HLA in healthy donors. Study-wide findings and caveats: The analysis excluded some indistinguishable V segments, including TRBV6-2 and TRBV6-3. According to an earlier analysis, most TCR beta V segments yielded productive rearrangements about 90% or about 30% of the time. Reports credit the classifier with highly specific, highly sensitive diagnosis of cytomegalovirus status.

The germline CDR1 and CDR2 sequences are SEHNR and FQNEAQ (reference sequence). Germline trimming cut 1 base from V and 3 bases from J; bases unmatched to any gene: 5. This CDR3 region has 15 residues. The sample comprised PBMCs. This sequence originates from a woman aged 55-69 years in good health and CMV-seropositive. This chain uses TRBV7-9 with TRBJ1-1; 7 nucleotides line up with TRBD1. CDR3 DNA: TGTGCCAGCAGCTTAGTGATCCAGGGGGACACTGAAGCTTTCTTT. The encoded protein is CASSLVIQGDTEAFF.